This T cell receptor beta chain emerged from a study of blood T cell repertoires in COVID-19. Study in general: COVID-19 samples from acute and convalescent phases originated in the United States, Italy and Spain.

The repertoire was sequenced with immunoSEQ multiplex PCR; TCRdb's copy has only in-frame clones and lacks some. The repertoire consists of 200,000 to 250,000 clones, with 80% to 90% occurring once and the leading ten covering around 7%. Those enrolled in Seattle joined during active infection and were followed longitudinally afterward. Many counts were recorded for this clone. The TCR comes from a woman of 80 years or more with COVID-19, enrolled during active disease. Sequencing was done on a sample of peripheral blood.

CDR3 protein: CASSFGSGQGYTF. The CDR3 DNA sequence: TGTGCCAGCAGCTTCGGTTCAGGGCAGGGTTACACCTTC. The chain has TRBV7-9 and TRBJ1-2; perhaps TRBD1 as D (5 bases). Germline V lookup: CDR1 SEHNR, CDR2 FQNEAQ (reference sequence). The CDR3 is 13 amino acids. V was trimmed by 3 bases and J by 11 bases, leaving 16 bases between them.